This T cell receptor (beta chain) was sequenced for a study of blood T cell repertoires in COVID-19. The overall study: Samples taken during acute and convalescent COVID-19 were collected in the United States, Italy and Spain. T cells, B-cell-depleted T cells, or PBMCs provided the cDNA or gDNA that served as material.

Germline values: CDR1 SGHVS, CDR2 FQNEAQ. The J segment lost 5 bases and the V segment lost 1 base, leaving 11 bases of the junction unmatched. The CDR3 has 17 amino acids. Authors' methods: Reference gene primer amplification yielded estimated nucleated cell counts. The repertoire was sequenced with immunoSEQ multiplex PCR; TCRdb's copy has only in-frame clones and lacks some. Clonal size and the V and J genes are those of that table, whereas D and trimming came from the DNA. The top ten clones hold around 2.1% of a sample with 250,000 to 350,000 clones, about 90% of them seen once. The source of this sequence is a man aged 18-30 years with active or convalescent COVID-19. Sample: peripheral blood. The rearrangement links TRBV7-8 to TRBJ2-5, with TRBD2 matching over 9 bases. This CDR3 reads CASSLGPGTSIGETQYF. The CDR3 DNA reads TGTGCCAGCAGCTTAGGCCCCGGGACTAGCATAGGGGAGACCCAGTACTTC.